These T cell receptor beta chains were read from a single sample in a study of Ad26.COV2.S vaccination and SARS-CoV-2 variants. This table comes from immunoSEQ multiplex PCR, and its TCRdb copy is limited to in-frame clones, with some not included. The sample yields 330,000 or so clones, roughly 90% seen once. The sequencing used peripheral blood, collected in a trial of Ad26.COV2.S vaccine versus placebo. Receptors were obtained from a person aged 18-60 years who received the Ad26.COV2.S COVID-19 vaccine or a placebo. The CDR3 runs from the conserved cysteine through the conserved F or W. Fields, in order: clone size, J gene, D gene, V gene, CDR3 DNA, CDR3 protein. D genes are given only for firm matches. For some rows the clone size is stated as once, few or many, or as a class when expanded; others skip it.

-,TRBJ1-2,TRBD1,TRBV19,TGTGCCAGTAGTGCAGGGACAGGGGCTAACTATGGCTACACCTTC,CASSAGTGANYGYTF
-,TRBJ1-2,TRBD1,TRBV6-2/TRBV6-3,TGTGCCAGCAGTTTTTTGACAGGGGCGTATGGCTACACCTTC,CASSFLTGAYGYTF
once,TRBJ2-7,-,TRBV6-2/TRBV6-3,TGTGCCAGCAGTTACGTGGCAGACAGGTTGCTCTACGAGCAGTACTTC,CASSYVADRLLYEQYF
-,TRBJ1-4,-,TRBV5-1,TGCGCCAGCAGTCCGATCCGGGGCACTAATGAAAAACTGTTTTTT,CASSPIRGTNEKLFF
-,TRBJ1-2,-,TRBV6-5,TGTGCCAGCAGTTGGTTTGGGGGGAATAACTATGGCTACACCTTC,CASSWFGGNNYGYTF
-,TRBJ1-5,-,TRBV19,TGTGCCAGTAGTATTCTTGGGACTAGTAATCAGCCCCAGCATTTT,CASSILGTSNQPQHF
-,TRBJ2-7,TRBD2,TRBV6-2/TRBV6-3,TGTGCCAGCAGCCTGGGACTAGCGGGGGCCTACGAGCAGTACTTC,CASSLGLAGAYEQYF
-,TRBJ1-1,TRBD1,TRBV2,TGTGCCAGCAGAGATCAGGGGGTAGGCTCAGCTTTCTTT,CASRDQGVGSAFF
-,TRBJ1-5,TRBD1,TRBV28,TGTGCCAGCATTACCCACGGACAGGGCCGCAATCAGCCCCAGCATTTT,CASITHGQGRNQPQHF
-,TRBJ2-5,TRBD2,TRBV7-9,TGTGCCAGCAGCGATCGACTAGCGGGGGAAGAGACCCAGTACTTC,CASSDRLAGEETQYF
-,TRBJ2-7,-,TRBV7-9,TGTGCCAGCAGCTTAGCGAGTGGGGGGCTCTACGAGCAGTACTTC,CASSLASGGLYEQYF
-,TRBJ1-5,-,TRBV30,TGTGCCTGGAGTCCCAAGAATCCCATCAGCAATCAGCCCCAGCATTTT,CAWSPKNPISNQPQHF
-,TRBJ1-4,TRBD1,TRBV6-6,TGTGCCAGCAGACGACAGGGGACAACTAATGAAAAACTGTTTTTT,CASRRQGTTNEKLFF
-,TRBJ1-5,-,TRBV12-3/TRBV12-4,TGTGCCAGCACCCGAAGTGATCAGCCCCAGCATTTT,CASTRSDQPQHF
-,TRBJ1-2,-,TRBV7-2,TGTGCCAGCAGCTTATGGGGGGACACAACGAACTATGGCTACACCTTC,CASSLWGDTTNYGYTF
-,TRBJ2-5,-,TRBV6-5,TGTGCCAGCACGAGGGAGACCCAGTACTTC,CASTRETQYF
-,TRBJ2-3,TRBD1,TRBV9,TGTGCCAGCAGCCCCCAGGGGGCGTATACGCAGTATTTT,CASSPQGAYTQYF
-,TRBJ2-2,TRBD2,TRBV7-3,TGTGCCAGCAGCTTACCAGCGGGAGGGGAGCTGTTTTTT,CASSLPAGGELFF
-,TRBJ1-1,-,TRBV7-9,TGTGCCAGCAGGAGGGCAGGGAACACTGAAGCTTTCTTT,CASRRAGNTEAFF
-,TRBJ1-1,TRBD1,TRBV11-2,TGTGCCAGCAGCGCCGGACAGGTTAACACTGAAGCTTTCTTT,CASSAGQVNTEAFF
-,TRBJ2-7,-,TRBV5-1,TGCGCCAGCAGCTTGGCCGACAGTCAGTATCCCTACGAGCAGTACTTC,CASSLADSQYPYEQYF
-,TRBJ2-5,-,TRBV12-3/TRBV12-4,TGTGCCAGCAGTTTACGGGACGGACCAGCCCAGTACTTC,CASSLRDGPAQYF
-,TRBJ1-6,-,TRBV10-3,TGTGCCATCAGGAGGGGCTCCGGGCACGTTTATAATTCACCCCTCCACTTT,CAIRRGSGHVYNSPLHF
-,TRBJ1-2,-,TRBV28,TGTGCCAGCAGGCCAAACCCTAGGACATCCTTAGGGGGCTACACCTTC,CASRPNPRTSLGGYTF
-,TRBJ1-4,-,TRBV5-6,TGTGCCAGCAGCTTGGATGCAACAGACACAACTAATGAAAAACTGTTTTTT,CASSLDATDTTNEKLFF
few,TRBJ2-7,TRBD2,TRBV7-2,TGTGCCAGCAGCTTGGGACTAGCGGCCTACGAGCAGTACTTC,CASSLGLAAYEQYF
-,TRBJ1-6,-,TRBV28,TGTGCCAGCAGTCCCCCTTCAGGAATTAATTCACCCCTCCACTTT,CASSPPSGINSPLHF
-,TRBJ1-2,-,TRBV19,TGTGCCAGTAGTTTCCAGAATCCTAACTATGGCTACACCTTC,CASSFQNPNYGYTF
-,TRBJ2-5,-,TRBV3-1/TRBV3-2,TGTGCCAGCAGCCAAGATTCCGGGGTCTGGAAAGAGACCCAGTACTTC,CASSQDSGVWKETQYF
-,TRBJ2-1,TRBD1,TRBV2,TGTGCCAGCAGTCTGGACAGGGACATTCAGTTCTTC,CASSLDRDIQFF
-,TRBJ1-2,-,TRBV7-2,TGTGCCAGCAGCTTCAACAGAGACTATGGCTACACCTTC,CASSFNRDYGYTF
-,TRBJ1-3,-,TRBV25-1,TGTGCCAGCAGTGAACTAGACAGCACCATGGGAAACACCATATATTTT,CASSELDSTMGNTIYF
-,TRBJ1-2,-,TRBV19,TGTGCCAGTAGTGTATACGGCTATGGCTACACCTTC,CASSVYGYGYTF
-,TRBJ1-3,-,TRBV3-1/TRBV3-2,TGTGCCAGCAGACAGGCCGGGACTGCTGGAAACACCATATATTTT,CASRQAGTAGNTIYF
-,TRBJ2-5,-,TRBV13,TGTGCCAGCAGCTCCTTTGTTGGAACCCAGTACTTC,CASSSFVGTQYF
-,TRBJ1-1,-,TRBV5-4,TGTGCCAGCAGCCCCGGAATGAACACTGAAGCTTTCTTT,CASSPGMNTEAFF
once,TRBJ2-5,-,TRBV6-2/TRBV6-3,TGTGCCAGCAGTAGGGACTTGAGAGAGACCCAGTACTTC,CASSRDLRETQYF
once,TRBJ1-1,-,TRBV7-9,TGTGCCAGCAGCCCGAGTCGTCCCACTGAAGCTTTCTTT,CASSPSRPTEAFF
-,TRBJ1-1,-,TRBV19,TGTGCCAGTAGTATCCAGGGGTCCTCCACTGAAGCTTTCTTT,CASSIQGSSTEAFF
-,TRBJ2-1,TRBD2,TRBV5-1,TGCGCCAGCAGCTTTAGCGGGGGTGCCTACAATGAGCAGTTCTTC,CASSFSGGAYNEQFF
-,TRBJ1-2,-,TRBV6-5,TGTGCCAGCAGTTACGGTCGTAGAGAGTCCTATGGCTACACCTTC,CASSYGRRESYGYTF
-,TRBJ1-6,-,TRBV6-1,TGTGCCAGCAGTGAAGGAGGGATTATTAATTCACCCCTCCACTTT,CASSEGGIINSPLHF
-,TRBJ1-2,-,TRBV6-2/TRBV6-3,TGTGCCAGCAGCTCCAGCGGGGGGGCCCCTTATGGCTACACCTTC,CASSSSGGAPYGYTF
-,TRBJ1-6,TRBD1,TRBV10-3,TGTGCCATCAACTCGGGACAGTTTAGTTCACCCCTCCACTTT,CAINSGQFSSPLHF
-,TRBJ2-1,-,TRBV4-1,TGCGCCAGCAGCCAAGTAGAGGACTGGTACAATGAGCAGTTCTTC,CASSQVEDWYNEQFF
-,TRBJ1-1,TRBD1,TRBV28,TGTGCCAGCAGCCCGGGACAGCAAAGGAACACTGAAGCTTTCTTT,CASSPGQQRNTEAFF
-,TRBJ1-1,-,TRBV7-8,TGTGCCAGCAGCTTTAACCACGGGGGGGACATGAACACTGAAGCTTTCTTT,CASSFNHGGDMNTEAFF
-,TRBJ2-2,TRBD2,TRBV2,TGTGCCAGCAGCCGAGGACTAGCGGGGGGGCCGTTCACCGGGGAGCTGTTTTTT,CASSRGLAGGPFTGELFF
-,TRBJ1-1,-,TRBV5-6,TGTGCCAGCGGCTTAGGGTTTGGGTCGACTGAAGCTTTCTTT,CASGLGFGSTEAFF
-,TRBJ2-5,-,TRBV4-2,TGTGCCAGCAGCCGAGACCCGGGGGAGGAGACCCAGTACTTC,CASSRDPGEETQYF
-,TRBJ2-1,-,TRBV11-2,TGTGCCAGCAGCTTATGGGGGGGCGTTAGCTCCTACAATGAGCAGTTCTTC,CASSLWGGVSSYNEQFF
-,TRBJ1-1,-,TRBV28,TGTGCCAGCAGTTCCCAAGGGGGGATGGTAGACACTGAAGCTTTCTTT,CASSSQGGMVDTEAFF
-,TRBJ2-1,TRBD2,TRBV5-4,TGTGCCAGCAGCCCTGCCCCTATGACTAGCGGGACCTACAATGAGCAGTTCTTC,CASSPAPMTSGTYNEQFF
-,TRBJ2-7,TRBD2,TRBV2,TGTGCCAGCACAAGCGGGGGGGCTGGTTACGAGCAGTACTTC,CASTSGGAGYEQYF
-,TRBJ2-1,-,TRBV5-1,TGCGCCAGCGCCGCGGGACCGACAAACTACAATGAGCAGTTCTTC,CASAAGPTNYNEQFF
-,TRBJ2-1,-,TRBV7-3,TGTGCCAGCAGCTTAAGCCCCGACAACAATGAGCAGTTCTTC,CASSLSPDNNEQFF
-,TRBJ1-4,-,TRBV5-1,TGCGCCAGCAGCCGTGGGGATGGGACTCTTAATGAAAAACTGTTTTTT,CASSRGDGTLNEKLFF